This TCR beta chain is drawn from a study of blood T cells in healthy people across ages. This clonotype was counted between two and nine times. At least 6.5 million PBMCs were isolated per sample. Per sample, at least 5 micrograms of total RNA were extracted. J lost 0 bases, V lost 6 bases, and 3 bases had no gene match. The CDR3 has 14 amino acids. Germline V gives CDR1 SGHAT, CDR2 FQNNGV. Primers used in a second PCR of about 6 to 11 cycles were a sample-barcoded 5' primer and a J-beta primer mix. TCRdb itself ran the 5' RACE reads through MiXCR, one entry per CDR3 protein. The table lists about 640,000 distinct CDR3 sequences, around 54% of them singletons.

The V and J genes are TRBV11-2 and TRBJ2-3; 7 bases match TRBD2. This receptor was taken from a man in his 60s in good health. Sample: blood. The CDR3 protein is CASRLAASTDTQYF. For the CDR3, the DNA is TGTGCCAGCAGGCTAGCGGCTAGCACAGATACGCAGTATTTT.